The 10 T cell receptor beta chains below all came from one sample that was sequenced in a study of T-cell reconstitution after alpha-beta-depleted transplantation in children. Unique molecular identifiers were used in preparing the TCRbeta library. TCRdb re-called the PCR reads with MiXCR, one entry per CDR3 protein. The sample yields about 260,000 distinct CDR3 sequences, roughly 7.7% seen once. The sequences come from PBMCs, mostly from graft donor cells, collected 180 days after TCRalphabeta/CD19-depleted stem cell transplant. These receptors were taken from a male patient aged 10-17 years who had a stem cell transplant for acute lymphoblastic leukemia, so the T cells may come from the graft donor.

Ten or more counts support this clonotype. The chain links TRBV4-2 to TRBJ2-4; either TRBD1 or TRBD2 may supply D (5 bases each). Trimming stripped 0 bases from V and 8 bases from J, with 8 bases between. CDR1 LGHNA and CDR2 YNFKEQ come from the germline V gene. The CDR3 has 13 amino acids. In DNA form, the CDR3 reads TGTGCCAGCAGCCAAGAGGGGGTTGACATTCAGTACTTC. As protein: CASSQEGVDIQYF.

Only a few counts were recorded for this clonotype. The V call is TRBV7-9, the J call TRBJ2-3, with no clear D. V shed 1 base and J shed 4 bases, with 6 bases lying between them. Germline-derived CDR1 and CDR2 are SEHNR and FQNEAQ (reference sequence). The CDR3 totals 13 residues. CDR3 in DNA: TGTGCCAGCAGCTTAGTACGACCAGATACGCAGTATTTT. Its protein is CASSLVRPDTQYF.

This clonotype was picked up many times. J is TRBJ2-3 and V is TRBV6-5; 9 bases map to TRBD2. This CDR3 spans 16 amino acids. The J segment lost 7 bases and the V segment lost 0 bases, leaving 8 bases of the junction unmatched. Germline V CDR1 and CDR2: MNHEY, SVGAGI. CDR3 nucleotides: TGTGCCAGCAGTTACTCGATAGCGGGGGTCGGGCATACGCAGTATTTT. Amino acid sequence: CASSYSIAGVGHTQYF.

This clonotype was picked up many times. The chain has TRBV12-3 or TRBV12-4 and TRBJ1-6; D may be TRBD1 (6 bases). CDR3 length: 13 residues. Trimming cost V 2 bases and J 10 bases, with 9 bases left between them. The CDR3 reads CASSLTGISPLHF. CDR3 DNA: TGTGCCAGCAGTTTAACAGGGATATCACCCCTCCACTTT.

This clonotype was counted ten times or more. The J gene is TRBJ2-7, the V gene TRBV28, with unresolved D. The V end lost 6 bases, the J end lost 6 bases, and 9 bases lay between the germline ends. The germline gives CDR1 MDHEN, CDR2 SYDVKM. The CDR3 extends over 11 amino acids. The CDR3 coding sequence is TGTGCCAGCAGCCGGAGCTCCGAGCAGTACTTC. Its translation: CASSRSSEQYF.

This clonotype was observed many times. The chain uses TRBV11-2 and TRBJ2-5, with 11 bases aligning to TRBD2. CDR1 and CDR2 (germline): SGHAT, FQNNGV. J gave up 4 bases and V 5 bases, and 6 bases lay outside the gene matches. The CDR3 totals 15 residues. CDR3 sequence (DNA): TGTGCCAGCAGCCCCCAACTAGCGGGGGCAGAGACCCAGTACTTC. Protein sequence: CASSPQLAGAETQYF.

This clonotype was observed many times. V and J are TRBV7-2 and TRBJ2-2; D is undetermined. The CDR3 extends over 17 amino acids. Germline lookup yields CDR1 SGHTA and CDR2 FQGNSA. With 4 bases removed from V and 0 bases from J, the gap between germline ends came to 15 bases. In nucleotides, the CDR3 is TGTGCCAGCAGCTCGTCTCGTGGCAGCCCGAACACCGGGGAGCTGTTTTTT. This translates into CASSSSRGSPNTGELFF.

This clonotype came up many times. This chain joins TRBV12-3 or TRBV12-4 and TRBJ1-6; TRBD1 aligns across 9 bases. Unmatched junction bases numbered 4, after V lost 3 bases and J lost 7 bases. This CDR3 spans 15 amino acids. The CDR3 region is CASSFGTGRNSPLHF. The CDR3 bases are TGTGCCAGCAGTTTCGGGACAGGGAGGAATTCACCCCTCCACTTT.

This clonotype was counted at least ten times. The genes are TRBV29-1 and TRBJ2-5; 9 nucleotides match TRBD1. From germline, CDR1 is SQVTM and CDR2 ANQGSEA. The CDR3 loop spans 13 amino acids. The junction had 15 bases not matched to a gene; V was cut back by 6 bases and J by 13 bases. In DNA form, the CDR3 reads TGCAGCGTGCTCGGACAGGGGCACTCTCCCCGGTACTTC. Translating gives CSVLGQGHSPRYF.

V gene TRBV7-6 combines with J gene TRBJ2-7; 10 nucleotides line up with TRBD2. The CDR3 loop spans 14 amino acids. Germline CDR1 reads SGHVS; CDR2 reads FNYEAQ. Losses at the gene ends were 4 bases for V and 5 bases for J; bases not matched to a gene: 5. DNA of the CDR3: TGTGCCAGCAGCTCGGGACTAGCGTTCCACGAGCAGTACTTC. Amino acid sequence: CASSSGLAFHEQYF.